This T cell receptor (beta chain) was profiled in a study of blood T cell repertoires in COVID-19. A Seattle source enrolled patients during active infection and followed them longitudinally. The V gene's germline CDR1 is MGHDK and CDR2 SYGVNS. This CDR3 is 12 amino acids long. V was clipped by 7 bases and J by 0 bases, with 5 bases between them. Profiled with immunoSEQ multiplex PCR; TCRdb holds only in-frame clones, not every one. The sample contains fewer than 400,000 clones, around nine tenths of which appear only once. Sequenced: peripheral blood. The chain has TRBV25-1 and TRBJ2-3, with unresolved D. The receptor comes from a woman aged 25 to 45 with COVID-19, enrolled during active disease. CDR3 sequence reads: CASTQSTDTQYF. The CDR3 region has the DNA TGTGCCAGCACCCAAAGCACAGATACGCAGTATTTT. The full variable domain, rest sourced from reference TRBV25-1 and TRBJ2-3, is EADIYQTPRYLVIGTGKKITLECSQTMGHDKMYWYQQDPGMELHLIHYSYGVNSTEKGDLSSESTVSRIRTEHFPLTLESARPSHTSQYLCASTQSTDTQYFGPGTRLTVL.